The clone carrying this T cell receptor beta chain turned up a few times. The antigen is not known. The data stem from a study of early T cells in non-severe SARS-CoV-2 infection. Study observations and caveats: CD4 and private specificities were missed by VDJdb matching, which favored anti-spike CD8 responses.

One entry per CDR3 protein results from TCRdb running MiXCR on the 5' RACE reads. The profile shows about 110,000 distinct CDR3 sequences, about 12% of them singletons. The sequencing sample was made of whole blood. The sequence came from an adult who was a healthcare worker with PCR-confirmed SARS-CoV-2 infection or an uninfected control (not recorded which).

This CDR3 is CASSSTPQGKVFGYTF. The CDR3 DNA is TGCGCCAGCAGCTCCACCCCACAGGGGAAGGTTTTTGGCTACACCTTC. This chain connects TRBV5-1 to TRBJ1-2; 7 nucleotides align to TRBD1. The germline gives CDR1 SGHRS, CDR2 YFSETQ. The CDR3 runs 16 residues. The V and J ends lost 3 bases and 7 bases, in that order; junction bases with no gene match: 15.